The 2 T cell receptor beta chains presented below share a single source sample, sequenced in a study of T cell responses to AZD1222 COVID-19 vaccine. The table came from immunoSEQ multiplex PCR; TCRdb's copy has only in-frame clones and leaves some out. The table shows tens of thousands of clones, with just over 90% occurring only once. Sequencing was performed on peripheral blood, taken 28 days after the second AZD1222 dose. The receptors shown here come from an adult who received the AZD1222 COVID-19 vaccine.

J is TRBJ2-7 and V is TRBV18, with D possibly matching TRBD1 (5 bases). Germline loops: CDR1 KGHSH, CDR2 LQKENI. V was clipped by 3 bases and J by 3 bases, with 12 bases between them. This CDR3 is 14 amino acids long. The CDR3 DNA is TGTGCCAGCTCACCCTCAGGGTCGGGCTACGAGCAGTACTTC. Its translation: CASSPSGSGYEQYF. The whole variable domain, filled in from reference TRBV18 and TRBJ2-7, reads NAGVMQNPRHLVRRRGQEARLRCSPMKGHSHVYWYRQLPEEGLKFMVYLQKENIIDESGMPKERFSAEFPKEGPSILRIQQVVRGDSAAYFCASSPSGSGYEQYFGPGTRLTVT.

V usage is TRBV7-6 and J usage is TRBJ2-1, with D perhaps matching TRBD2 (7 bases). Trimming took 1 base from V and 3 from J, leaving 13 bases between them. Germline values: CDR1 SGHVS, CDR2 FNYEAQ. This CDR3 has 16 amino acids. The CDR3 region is CASSLVVGGLYNEQFF. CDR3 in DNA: TGTGCCAGCAGCTTAGTAGTCGGGGGGCTCTACAATGAGCAGTTCTTC.